This is a list of T cell receptor beta chains from one sample in a study of CD8+ T cells in alopecia areata. The protocol was immunoSEQ multiplex PCR, while the TCRdb copy is restricted to in-frame clones and leaves out a portion. Here the sample spans about 200,000 clones, around two fifths being singletons. The specimen was CD4+ T cells sorted from blood, collected at week 34, from a patient treated with tofacitinib. These receptors originate from a human donor with alopecia areata. CDR3s include the opening cysteine and the closing phenylalanine or tryptophan. The order of the fields is CDR3 protein, D gene, clone size, V gene, J gene. D genes are given only for firm matches. Clone size is not always given. Where it is, it says once, few, many or a class for expanded clones.

CDR3 protein: CASTWAYEQYF
D gene: NA
clone size: NA
V gene: TRBV2
J gene: TRBJ2-7

CDR3 protein: CASSPPGGPTEKLFF
D gene: NA
clone size: few
V gene: TRBV27
J gene: TRBJ1-4

CDR3 protein: CASSSERAAGTQYF
D gene: NA
clone size: NA
V gene: TRBV7-3
J gene: TRBJ2-3

CDR3 protein: CAWSPQGHEQYF
D gene: NA
clone size: NA
V gene: TRBV30
J gene: TRBJ2-7

CDR3 protein: CASSPNQHRGPLQPQHF
D gene: TRBD1
clone size: few
V gene: TRBV25-1
J gene: TRBJ1-5

CDR3 protein: CASSYSSVAGHSPLHF
D gene: NA
clone size: NA
V gene: TRBV6-6
J gene: TRBJ1-6

CDR3 protein: CASSYLGQGANNEQFF
D gene: TRBD1
clone size: NA
V gene: TRBV6-5
J gene: TRBJ2-1

CDR3 protein: CASSQVWEPGAENTGELFF
D gene: NA
clone size: few
V gene: TRBV4-2
J gene: TRBJ2-2

CDR3 protein: CASSYGVLGANVLTF
D gene: NA
clone size: NA
V gene: TRBV6-5
J gene: TRBJ2-6

CDR3 protein: CASSYTGAGTEAFF
D gene: TRBD1
clone size: few
V gene: TRBV6-5
J gene: TRBJ1-1

CDR3 protein: CSVSGLSSNQPQHF
D gene: NA
clone size: NA
V gene: TRBV29-1
J gene: TRBJ1-5

CDR3 protein: CSVVRDSYEQYF
D gene: NA
clone size: few
V gene: TRBV29-1
J gene: TRBJ2-7

CDR3 protein: CASSPHQGFIQPQHF
D gene: NA
clone size: few
V gene: TRBV27
J gene: TRBJ1-5

CDR3 protein: CASSLGAIYSSYNEQFF
D gene: NA
clone size: few
V gene: TRBV7-6
J gene: TRBJ2-1

CDR3 protein: CAWSTQGSNEQFF
D gene: NA
clone size: NA
V gene: TRBV30
J gene: TRBJ2-1

CDR3 protein: CAWSAHLAGVGGTQYF
D gene: TRBD2
clone size: NA
V gene: TRBV30
J gene: TRBJ2-3

CDR3 protein: CASSQEQSSYNEQFF
D gene: NA
clone size: NA
V gene: TRBV4-1
J gene: TRBJ2-1

CDR3 protein: CASSSSVGANVLTF
D gene: NA
clone size: few
V gene: TRBV7-3
J gene: TRBJ2-6

CDR3 protein: CASREQGAKTEAFF
D gene: TRBD1
clone size: NA
V gene: TRBV2
J gene: TRBJ1-1

CDR3 protein: CAWKGQGPSEQYF
D gene: NA
clone size: few
V gene: TRBV30
J gene: TRBJ2-7

CDR3 protein: CAYQPQGFKGAFF
D gene: NA
clone size: NA
V gene: TRBV30
J gene: TRBJ1-1

CDR3 protein: CASRAIPRTRGFTDTQYF
D gene: TRBD2
clone size: NA
V gene: TRBV2
J gene: TRBJ2-3

CDR3 protein: CASSSRTGPNTEAFF
D gene: TRBD1
clone size: few
V gene: TRBV28
J gene: TRBJ1-1

CDR3 protein: CAWNLDRVVGELFF
D gene: TRBD1
clone size: NA
V gene: TRBV30
J gene: TRBJ2-2

CDR3 protein: CASSEGYQPQHF
D gene: NA
clone size: few
V gene: TRBV25-1
J gene: TRBJ1-5

CDR3 protein: CASSDSLNTEAFF
D gene: NA
clone size: NA
V gene: TRBV6-4
J gene: TRBJ1-1

CDR3 protein: CASSLARDNVVEYGYTF
D gene: NA
clone size: NA
V gene: TRBV5-1
J gene: TRBJ1-2

CDR3 protein: CASSSTSGLQETQYF
D gene: NA
clone size: few
V gene: TRBV5-1
J gene: TRBJ2-5

CDR3 protein: CASSRGIIYEQYF
D gene: NA
clone size: NA
V gene: TRBV23-1
J gene: TRBJ2-7

CDR3 protein: CASSEPENIQYF
D gene: NA
clone size: NA
V gene: TRBV7-9
J gene: TRBJ2-4